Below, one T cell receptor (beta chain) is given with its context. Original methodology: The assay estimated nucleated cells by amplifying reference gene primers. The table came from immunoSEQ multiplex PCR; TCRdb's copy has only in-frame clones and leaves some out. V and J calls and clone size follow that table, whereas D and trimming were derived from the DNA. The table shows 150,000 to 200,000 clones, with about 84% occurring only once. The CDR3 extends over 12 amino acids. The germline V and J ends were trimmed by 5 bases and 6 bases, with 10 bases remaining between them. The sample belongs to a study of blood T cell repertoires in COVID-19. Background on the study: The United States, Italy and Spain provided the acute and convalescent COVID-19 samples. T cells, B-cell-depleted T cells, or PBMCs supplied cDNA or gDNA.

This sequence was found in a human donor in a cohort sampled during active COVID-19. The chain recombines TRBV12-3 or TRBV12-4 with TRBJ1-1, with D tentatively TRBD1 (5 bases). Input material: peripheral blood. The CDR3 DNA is TGTGCCAGCAGTACAGGAGGGTCTGAAGCTTTCTTT. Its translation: CASSTGGSEAFF.